The clone carrying this T cell receptor (beta chain) came up many times. The CDR3 end lies 3 residues beyond the end of the read and is filled in from the germline J gene. Both groups were predominantly of Caucasian heritage. The data stem from a study of T cell clonality in common variable immunodeficiency. Sequenced by immunoSEQ multiplex PCR; TCRdb stores in-frame clones only, minus some. The repertoire shows approximately 44,000 clones, none seen only once; the top ten take roughly 2.8%. The V end lost 1 base, the J end lost 2 bases, and 17 bases lay between the germline ends. Germline CDR1 is SGHVS and CDR2 is FQNEAQ. The CDR3 is 17 amino acids.

J is TRBJ1-1 and V is TRBV7-8; no definite D call. The source material was peripheral blood mononuclear cells. The receptor was isolated from a person between 18 and 75 years old in good health. Partial CDR3 DNA: TGTGCCAGCAGCTTAGTCCACAGCGGCGGGTTAAACACTGAA. Its protein is CASSLVHSGGLNTE. The CDR3 reads in full as CASSLVHSGGLNTEAFF.